This T cell receptor (beta chain) emerged from a study of cytomegalovirus exposure and HLA in healthy donors. Study-wide results and limits: Rates of TCR association differed by HLA locus in a later analysis, with DRB1 highest and HLA-C lowest. In a later analysis, TCR beta V- and J-gene trimming showed a link to a missense DCLRE1C variant. Prior analysis indicated that the majority of TCR beta V segments exhibited productivity approximately 87% or approximately 30% of the time.

CDR1 and CDR2 from the germline V gene are SGDLS and YYNGEE. The CDR3 loop spans 14 amino acids. Germline trimming cut 0 bases from V and 10 bases from J; bases unmatched to any gene: 6. PCR amplification relied on 60 Vbeta primers (plus 13 Jbeta primers). Using immunoSEQ multiplex PCR, the repertoire was profiled, and TCRdb retains in-frame clones only, with some absent. The sample lists 160,000 or so clones, about 72% occurring once. Donors sampled were nominally healthy, though unrecorded immune exposures were likely. Note on this clone: Its cognate antigen is unknown.

Material for sequencing was PBMCs. The TCR comes from a man aged 45-65 years in good health and CMV-seropositive. The V gene is TRBV9, the J gene TRBJ1-2, with TRBD1 matching over 10 bases. CDR3 region: CASSVDSGTGVYTF. The CDR3 coding sequence is TGTGCCAGCAGCGTAGATTCCGGGACAGGGGTCTACACCTTC.